These T cell receptor beta chains were read from a single sample in a study of blood T cell repertoires in COVID-19. The assay was immunoSEQ multiplex PCR, and TCRdb's table has in-frame clones only and misses some. The table shows 250,000 to 300,000 clones, with over 75% occurring only once. What was sequenced was PBMCs or T cells enriched from blood (not recorded which). These receptors were obtained from a woman in her thirties who had recovered from COVID-19. CDR3s include the opening cysteine and the closing phenylalanine or tryptophan. The D gene is left open where the match is weak. Not all rows give a size; the values are once, few, many and, for expanded clones, a class.

.,TRBV15,.,TRBJ1-6,CATSTIGHGSPLHF,TGTGCCACCAGCACGATTGGACACGGTTCACCCCTCCACTTT
.,TRBV20-1,TRBD1,TRBJ1-2,CSASGTGLNYGYTF,TGCAGTGCTAGTGGGACAGGACTGAACTATGGCTACACCTTC
.,TRBV28,.,TRBJ1-5,CASHSGQRPQHF,TGTGCCAGCCATTCAGGGCAGAGACCCCAGCATTTT
.,TRBV28,TRBD1,TRBJ2-7,CASSLRGPGYEQYF,TGTGCCAGCAGTTTAAGGGGGCCTGGCTACGAGCAGTACTTC
few,TRBV6-4,TRBD1,TRBJ1-2,CASSVAPGQGANSYGYTF,TGTGCCAGCAGTGTCGCGCCGGGACAGGGGGCAAATTCCTATGGCTACACCTTC
.,TRBV7-2,.,TRBJ2-1,CASSLWQDSYNEQFF,TGTGCCAGCAGCTTATGGCAGGACTCCTACAATGAGCAGTTCTTC
.,TRBV14,.,TRBJ2-1,CASSQDLGSSYNEQFF,TGTGCCAGCAGCCAAGATTTGGGGAGCTCCTACAATGAACAGTTCTTC
.,TRBV5-1,.,TRBJ1-2,CASSSNSLRGARDGYTF,TGCGCCAGCAGCTCCAACAGCCTTCGTGGGGCTAGAGATGGCTACACCTTC
.,TRBV28,.,TRBJ1-6,CASIGVGALHF,TGTGCCAGTATAGGGGTAGGGGCCCTCCACTTT
.,TRBV7-9,TRBD2,TRBJ2-7,CASSDSRDYSYEQYF,TGTGCCAGCAGCGACTCCCGGGACTACTCCTACGAGCAGTACTTC
.,TRBV19,TRBD2,TRBJ2-2,CASSILAGNTGELFF,TGTGCCAGTAGTATTCTAGCGGGGAACACCGGGGAGCTGTTTTTT
.,TRBV25-1,TRBD2,TRBJ2-5,CASSEWEGVETQYF,TGTGCCAGCAGTGAATGGGAGGGAGTAGAGACCCAGTACTTC
few,TRBV28,.,TRBJ1-2,CASSGPGGQGTLYGYTF,TGTGCCAGCAGCGGCCCGGGGGGCCAGGGGACCTTATATGGCTACACCTTC
.,TRBV4-1,TRBD1,TRBJ2-5,CASSSGQSGETQYF,TGCGCCAGCAGCTCGGGACAGTCTGGGGAGACCCAGTACTTC
.,TRBV9,.,TRBJ2-5,CASSVGSPGTQYF,TGTGCCAGCAGCGTAGGATCCCCGGGGACCCAGTACTTC
few,TRBV10-3,TRBD1,TRBJ2-7,CAISQGQGLTYEQYF,TGTGCCATCAGTCAGGGACAGGGCCTTACCTACGAGCAGTACTTC
.,TRBV5-1,.,TRBJ2-3,CASSPQAQRLTDTQYF,TGCGCCAGCAGCCCCCAGGCGCAACGCCTCACAGATACGCAGTATTTT
once,TRBV9,.,TRBJ1-3,CATTRLTGNTIYF,TGTGCCACCACCAGGCTGACTGGAAACACCATATATTTT
.,TRBV9,TRBD2,TRBJ2-3,CASSVESGLAKDTQYF,TGTGCCAGCAGCGTAGAATCGGGACTAGCGAAAGATACGCAGTATTTT
.,TRBV7-9,TRBD1,TRBJ2-3,CASSLGQGATDTQYF,TGTGCCAGCAGCTTGGGACAGGGGGCAACAGATACGCAGTATTTT
.,TRBV7-9,.,TRBJ1-5,CASSFSQNQPQHF,TGTGCCAGCAGCTTTAGCCAGAATCAGCCCCAGCATTTT
.,TRBV5-5,TRBD1,TRBJ1-2,CPSSLGGTGGYGYTF,TGTCCCAGCAGCTTGGGGGGAACAGGGGGCTATGGCTACACCTTC
.,TRBV28,TRBD2,TRBJ2-1,CASSPPAAGGPYNEQFF,TGTGCCAGCAGCCCACCAGCCGCGGGGGGGCCATACAATGAGCAGTTCTTC
.,TRBV28,.,TRBJ2-5,CASNLGGQQETQYF,TGTGCCAGCAACTTGGGGGGGCAACAAGAGACCCAGTACTTC
.,TRBV11-3,.,TRBJ2-3,CASSDRLEGDTQYF,TGTGCCAGCAGCGATCGACTAGAAGGCGATACGCAGTATTTT
.,TRBV9,.,TRBJ1-4,CASSPSSDRIYEKLFF,TGTGCCAGCAGCCCTAGTTCCGACAGAATATACGAAAAACTGTTTTTT
.,TRBV19,.,TRBJ1-3,CASSIGPGISGNTIYF,TGTGCCAGTAGTATTGGCCCAGGGATCTCTGGAAACACCATATATTTT